This TCR beta chain was sequenced in a study of blood T cell repertoires in COVID-19. Source study methods: Amplification of reference gene primers was used by the study to estimate nucleated cell counts. Sequencing used immunoSEQ multiplex PCR; TCRdb keeps in-frame clones, though not all of them. The V and J calls and clone size were taken over from that table, and D and trimming were inferred from the DNA. This sample has a few hundred thousand clones, with around 92% found just once. Looked up from germline, CDR1 is LGHDT and CDR2 is YNNKEL (reference sequence). V lost 0 bases and J lost 8; bases outside the gene matches: 7. The CDR3 covers 15 residues. Individuals aged about 18 to 89 years were recruited from 24 US areas. A COVID-19 case had been met by exposed participants during the 2 weeks before study entry.

Material: PBMCs or T cells enriched from blood (not recorded which). This TCR was recovered from a woman aged 45-59 years who had been exposed to COVID-19. The chain is built from TRBV3-1 (or the pseudogene TRBV3-2) and TRBJ2-1; 7 positions agree with TRBD1. The CDR3 is CASSQDPVGTDEQFF. In DNA form, the CDR3 reads TGTGCCAGCAGCCAAGATCCGGTTGGGACAGATGAGCAGTTCTTC.